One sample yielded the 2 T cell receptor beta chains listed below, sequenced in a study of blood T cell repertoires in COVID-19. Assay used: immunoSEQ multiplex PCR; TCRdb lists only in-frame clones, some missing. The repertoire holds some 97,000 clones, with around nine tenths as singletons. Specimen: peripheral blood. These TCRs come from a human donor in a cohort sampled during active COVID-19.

CDR3 coding DNA: TGTGCCAGCAGCCCAACCGAGCAGACCCAGTACTTC. This codes for CASSPTEQTQYF. This rearrangement joins TRBV3-1 (or the pseudogene TRBV3-2) to TRBJ2-5; no clear D gene. CDR3 length: 12 residues. Germline values: CDR1 LGHDT, CDR2 YNNKEL (reference sequence). Between the trimmed V and J ends, which lost 4 bases and 6 bases, there was a span of 9 bases.

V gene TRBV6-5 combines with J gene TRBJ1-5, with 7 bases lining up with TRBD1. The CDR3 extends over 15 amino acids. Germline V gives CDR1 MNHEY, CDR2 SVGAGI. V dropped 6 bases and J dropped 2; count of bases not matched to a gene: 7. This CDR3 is CASRRDREGNQPQHF. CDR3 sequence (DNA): TGTGCCAGCAGACGCGACAGGGAGGGCAATCAGCCCCAGCATTTT.